Following are 5 T cell receptor beta chains from one sample sequenced in a study of quantifying T cell responses using KT2 cells. Study as a whole: TCR alpha and beta constant-region primers primed reverse transcription of RNA.

The cDNA 3' end received a ligated oligonucleotide with a UMI. First-round PCR used 3 to 4 cycles and beta primers RC1.1 and RC1.2 covering TRBC1 and TRBC2. A single record per CDR3 protein comes from TCRdb applying MiXCR to the UMI-ligation and nested PCR reads. Here the sample spans around 35,000 distinct CDR3 sequences, 10% being singletons. Sequenced: PBMCs spiked with cells of the T cell clone KT2. The receptors were gathered from a human donor.

This clonotype is termed medium-sized (0.01 to 0.1%). The rearrangement uses TRBV5-6 and TRBJ2-3, with a weak D call TRBD2 (6 bases). CDR1 is SGHDT, CDR2 YYEEEE, per germline. Trimming pared 0 bases from V and 4 bases from J, leaving 6 bases between. The CDR3 is 13 amino acids. For the CDR3, the DNA is TGTGCCAGCAGCTTGGCGGGGGCAGATACGCAGTATTTT. Its protein product is CASSLAGADTQYF.

There are many counts of this clonotype. The chain uses TRBV20-1 and TRBJ1-5, with D possibly matching TRBD1 (6 bases). The V and J ends lost 6 bases and 3 bases respectively, with 12 bases between them. This CDR3 spans 13 amino acids. Germline CDR1 is DFQATT and CDR2 is SNEGSKA (reference sequence). The CDR3 loop is CSAEGVANQPQHF. The CDR3 nucleotides read TGCAGTGCAGAGGGGGTCGCCAATCAGCCCCAGCATTTT.

This clonotype was observed a handful of times. The chain combines TRBV20-1 with TRBJ2-3, with TRBD2 matching 9 bases. CDR1 and CDR2 from the germline V gene are DFQATT and SNEGSKA (reference sequence). Trimming at V came to 6 bases and at J to 4 bases, leaving 14 bases not matched to a gene. This CDR3 is built from 16 residues. CDR3 in amino acids: CSAGSGVAGVPDTQYF. CDR3 DNA: TGCAGTGCCGGGTCGGGGGTAGCGGGAGTTCCAGATACGCAGTATTTT.

This chain's CDR3 is CASSRTRDTGPQHF. The CDR3 nucleotides are TGTGCCAGCAGCCGAACCCGGGACACCGGGCCCCAGCATTTT. This chain uses TRBV11-2 with TRBJ1-5, with D maybe TRBD1 (6 bases). Deletions cut 5 bases from V and 9 bases from J, with 17 bases between. This CDR3 contains 14 residues. Germline V gene sequence: CDR1 SGHAT, CDR2 FQNNGV.

The chain combines TRBV11-2 with TRBJ1-4; 8 bases agree with TRBD1. Germline CDR1 and CDR2: SGHAT and FQNNGV. The CDR3 extends over 11 amino acids. With V trimmed by 4 bases and J by 13 bases, 2 bases remained unmatched. The CDR3 DNA is TGTGCCAGCAGCTCTGGACAGGGACTGTTTTTT. Its protein product is CASSSGQGLFF. Together with reference TRBV11-2 and TRBJ1-4, the CDR3 gives the full variable domain: EAGVAQSPRYKIIEKRQSVAFWCNPISGHATLYWYQQILGQGPKLLIQFQNNGVVDDSQLPKDRFSAERLKGVDSTLKIQPAKLEDSAVYLCASSSGQGLFFGSGTQLSVL.